The 16 T cell receptor beta chains reported below all come from one sample, sequenced in a study of blood T cell repertoires in COVID-19. Clones were read by immunoSEQ multiplex PCR, and TCRdb kept only the in-frame ones, dropping some. This table has some 250,000 clones, about 91% appearing once. Sequenced: PBMCs or T cells enriched from blood (not recorded which). The origin of the receptors is a human donor in a cohort exposed to, infected with or recovered from COVID-19 (not recorded which). The donor label of this sample is uncertain.

The V and J genes are TRBV2 and TRBJ1-4; no clear D gene. CDR3 length equals 14 residues. In germline, CDR1 is SNHLY, CDR2 FYNNEI. Trimming removed 4 bases from V and 6 bases from J, with 12 bases in between. The CDR3 protein is CASSVGMTYEKLFF. The CDR3 region has the DNA TGTGCCAGCAGTGTCGGGATGACTTATGAAAAACTGTTTTTT.

The rearrangement joins TRBV24-1 to TRBJ1-1; 9 bases are shared with TRBD1. V lost 7 bases and J lost 3; bases outside the gene matches: 2. Germline V lookup: CDR1 KGHDR, CDR2 SFDVKD. The CDR3 totals 13 residues. CDR3 DNA sequence: TGTGCCACCAGGGACAGGGGTTACACTGAAGCTTTCTTT. Translated, it gives CATRDRGYTEAFF.

The rearrangement links TRBV18 to TRBJ1-3; perhaps TRBD1 as D (6 bases). The germline V and J ends were trimmed by 2 bases and 0 bases, with 14 bases remaining between them. Germline V gene sequence: CDR1 KGHSH, CDR2 LQKENI. The CDR3 is 17 amino acids. Here the CDR3 DNA reads TGTGCCAGCTCACCAGTTTCGGGACAAACCTCTGGAAACACCATATATTTT. As protein: CASSPVSGQTSGNTIYF.

The chain links TRBV18 to TRBJ2-2, with 7 bases identical to TRBD1. The trim removed 3 bases at V and 4 bases at J, leaving 5 bases unmatched. CDR1 and CDR2 from the germline V gene are KGHSH and LQKENI. This CDR3 contains 15 residues. CDR3 residues: CASSPLGQLTGELFF. The CDR3 nucleotides are TGTGCCAGCTCACCGCTGGGACAGCTCACCGGGGAGCTGTTTTTT.

The CDR3 DNA follows: TGCGCCACTTTCGACAGGCGGACCTATGGCTACACCTTC. This codes for CATFDRRTYGYTF. The rearrangement joins TRBV4-1 to TRBJ1-2; the D gene is possibly TRBD1 (6 bases). The CDR3 is 13 residues long. Germline V gene sequence: CDR1 MGHRA, CDR2 YSYEKL. Trimming removed 10 bases from V and 4 bases from J, with 16 bases in between.

The rearrangement uses TRBV30 and TRBJ2-7; D perhaps matches TRBD2 (7 bases). The germline V gene has CDR1 GTSNPN and CDR2 SVGIG (reference sequence). V was pared by 2 bases and J by 2 bases, with 19 bases between. This CDR3 contains 16 residues. This CDR3 reads CAWSSHVGGHPYEQYF. CDR3 sequence (DNA): TGTGCCTGGAGTTCTCATGTGGGGGGGCACCCCTACGAGCAGTACTTC.

Note on this clone: The sample contains more than one DNA sequence encoding this CDR3. CDR3 residues: CASSSGGGNQPQHF. The CDR3 coding sequence is TGTGCCAGTAGTAGTGGAGGGGGCAATCAGCCCCAGCATTTT. The chain links TRBV19 to TRBJ1-5, with D maybe TRBD1 (5 bases). The CDR3 is 14 residues long. Germline lookup yields CDR1 LNHDA and CDR2 SQIVND (reference sequence). V was cut by 4 bases and J by 2 bases, with 9 bases left in between.

The V gene is TRBV27, the J gene TRBJ2-2; TRBD2 matches 14 bases. The V gene end was trimmed by 6 bases and the J gene end by 6 bases; junction bases not matched to a gene: 6. CDR1 and CDR2 from the germline V gene are MNHEY and SMNVEV (reference sequence). The CDR3 length is 16 residues. For the CDR3, the DNA is TGTGCCAGCAGGCCCGGACTAGCGGGGGGTTCCGGGGAGCTGTTTTTT. Translating gives CASRPGLAGGSGELFF.

J is TRBJ2-7 and V is TRBV7-9; TRBD1 might be the D (6 bases). Germline assignment: CDR1 SEHNR and CDR2 FQNEAQ (reference sequence). With 3 bases removed from V and 2 bases from J, the gap between germline ends came to 8 bases. The CDR3 length is 13 residues. The CDR3 is CASSLGATYEQYF. The CDR3 DNA reads TGTGCCAGCAGCTTGGGGGCTACCTACGAGCAGTACTTC.

This clone was seen a few times. The V and J genes are TRBV5-1 and TRBJ1-2; 8 nucleotides align to TRBD1. The CDR3 has 16 amino acids. Germline loops: CDR1 SGHRS, CDR2 YFSETQ. J was trimmed by 6 bases and V by 3 bases; bases with no gene match: 13. The CDR3 DNA reads as TGCGCCAGCAGCTCAAGACAGGGGCCACTAGTGGATGGCTACACCTTC. Translation gives CASSSRQGPLVDGYTF.

This rearrangement joins TRBV16 to TRBJ1-2; perhaps TRBD1 as D (5 bases). Germline values: CDR1 KGHSY, CDR2 FQNENV. The CDR3 is 13 amino acids. Trimming pared 4 bases from V and 1 base from J, leaving 7 bases between. CDR3 DNA sequence: TGTGCCAGCAGCCCCGACAGTAACTATGGCTACACCTTC. Translating gives CASSPDSNYGYTF.

V gene TRBV2 combines with J gene TRBJ2-5; D gene unclear. CDR1 SNHLY and CDR2 FYNNEI come from the germline V gene. There are 10 residues in the CDR3. Trimming removed 0 bases at V and 11 bases at J, with 4 bases between. The CDR3 loop is CASSEATQYF. Here the CDR3 DNA reads TGTGCCAGCAGTGAAGCGACACAGTACTTC. The entire variable domain, with the rest obtained from reference TRBV2 and TRBJ2-5, is as follows: EPEVTQTPSHQVTQMGQEVILRCVPISNHLYFYWYRQILGQKVEFLVSFYNNEISEKSEIFDDQFSVERPDGSNFTLKIRSTKLEDSAMYFCASSEATQYFGPGTRLLVL.

V and J are TRBV12-5 and TRBJ1-3, with 7 positions matching TRBD1. V shed 4 bases, J shed 0 bases, and the junction held 9 bases outside the gene matches. The CDR3 covers 17 residues. Germline CDR1 reads LGHNT; CDR2 reads FRNRAP. CDR3 nucleotides: TGTGCTAGTGGTTACCCCCCGACAGGGCCCTCTGGAAACACCATATATTTT. This gives the protein CASGYPPTGPSGNTIYF.

Regarding this clone: One end of the junction varies from germline; a read error may be responsible. The chain has TRBV5-4 and TRBJ2-5, with 8 bases identical to TRBD2. This CDR3 comprises 16 residues. CDR1 and CDR2 (germline): SGHNT, YYREEE (reference sequence). The CDR3 DNA is TGTGCCAGCAGCTTGGCCCTGCGGGGGGACAAAGATACCCAGTACTTC. As protein: CASSLALRGDKDTQYF.

This chain joins TRBV3-1 (or the pseudogene TRBV3-2) and TRBJ2-7, with 9 bases lining up with TRBD1. The CDR3 is 18 amino acids. Trimming removed 4 bases from V and 2 bases from J; junction bases left unmatched: 15. The V gene's germline CDR1 is LGHDT and CDR2 YNNKEL (reference sequence). CDR3 bases: TGTGCCAGCAGCCCCCTAAATGGGACAGGGATGGTGACCTACGAGCAGTACTTC. It yields the protein CASSPLNGTGMVTYEQYF.

The genes are TRBV5-1 and TRBJ1-4; 7 nucleotides align to TRBD1. This CDR3 is built from 15 residues. J lost 5 bases, V lost 2 bases, and 6 bases had no gene match. The V gene's germline CDR1 is SGHRS and CDR2 YFSETQ. The CDR3 DNA follows: TGCGCCAGCAGCTTTGGGGACAGTAACAATGAAAAACTGTTTTTT. Translation gives CASSFGDSNNEKLFF.